Below, one T cell receptor beta chain is given with its context. This entry belongs to a study of blood T cells in healthy people across ages. CDR1 MNHNS and CDR2 SASEGT come from the germline V gene. The CDR3 runs to 19 residues. V dropped 6 bases and J dropped 4; count of bases not matched to a gene: 17. It was with a sample-barcoded 5' primer and a J-beta primer mix that a second PCR of about 6 to 12 cycles was run. TCRdb called the 5' RACE reads again in MiXCR, with one record for every CDR3 protein. In the table there are nearly 800,000 distinct CDR3 sequences, more than 20% of which are singletons. This same sample was also taken into another study, of T cells of mothers and their children. That source adds: Normalized overlap was always slightly, never significantly, higher in related than unrelated mother-child pairs.

This TCR was recovered from a boy aged 5-17 years in good health. The chain joins TRBV6-1 to TRBJ2-6; 8 bases are a match to TRBD1. The sequenced sample was blood. Here the CDR3 reads CASSLGPGGPRDGANVLTF. The CDR3 bases are TGTGCCAGCAGCCTCGGACCAGGGGGCCCTAGGGACGGGGCCAACGTCCTGACTTTC.